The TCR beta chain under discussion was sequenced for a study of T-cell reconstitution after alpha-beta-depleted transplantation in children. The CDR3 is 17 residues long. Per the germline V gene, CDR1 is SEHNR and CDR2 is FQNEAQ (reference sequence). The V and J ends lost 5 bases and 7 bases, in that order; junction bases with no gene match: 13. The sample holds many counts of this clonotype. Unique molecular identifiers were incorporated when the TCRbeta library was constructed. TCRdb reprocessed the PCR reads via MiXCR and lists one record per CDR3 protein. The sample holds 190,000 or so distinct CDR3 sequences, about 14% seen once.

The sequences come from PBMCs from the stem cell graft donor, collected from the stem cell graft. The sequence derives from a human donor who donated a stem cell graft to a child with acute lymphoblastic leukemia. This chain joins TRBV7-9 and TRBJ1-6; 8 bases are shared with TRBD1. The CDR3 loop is CASSGRDRPGGNSPLHF. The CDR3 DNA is TGTGCCAGCAGCGGACGGGACAGGCCCGGAGGAAATTCACCCCTCCACTTT.